The 25 T cell receptor beta chains listed next were all sequenced from one sample in a study of cytotoxic CD8 clonotypes in ibrutinib-treated CLL. Sequencing was performed with immunoSEQ multiplex PCR; in TCRdb, only in-frame clones are kept and a portion is missing. This repertoire shows roughly 220,000 clones, around 70% found once; its top ten account for 5.9%. The material was PBMCs, obtained after 12 months of ibrutinib treatment. The receptors were gathered from a human donor with chronic lymphocytic leukemia.

This clone was picked up a small number of times. This sequence joins TRBV7-6 and TRBJ2-3, with a possible D match to TRBD2 (5 bases). Germline V lookup: CDR1 SGHVS, CDR2 FNYEAQ. The CDR3 length is 14 residues. The V gene lost 4 bases and the J gene lost 8 bases, with 16 bases spanning the gap. The CDR3 loop is CASSSSGTTSTQYF. The CDR3 bases are TGTGCCAGCAGCTCCAGCGGAACGACCTCTACGCAGTATTTT.

This clone came up a few times. The chain couples TRBV30 to TRBJ2-1; the match to TRBD2 covers 15 bases. The CDR3 extends over 19 amino acids. V lost 1 base to trimming and J lost 5 bases; unmatched junction nucleotides: 12. The germline CDR1 and CDR2 sequences are GTSNPN and SVGIG (reference sequence). CDR3 sequence reads: CAWSARTSGGAGTNNEQFF. The CDR3 DNA reads TGTGCCTGGAGTGCAAGGACTAGCGGGGGGGCAGGTACCAACAATGAGCAGTTCTTC.

The gene calls are TRBV6-6 and TRBJ1-2, with 7 bases that match TRBD1. J was trimmed by 7 bases and V by 10 bases; bases with no gene match: 21. The CDR3 sequence is 16 residues long. CDR1 and CDR2 (germline): MNHNY, SVGAGI (reference sequence). In DNA, the CDR3 is TGTGCCACCACGCCACACACAGGGGTTCAGCGTCGTGGCTACACCTTC. This translates into CATTPHTGVQRRGYTF.

V gene TRBV14 combines with J gene TRBJ2-7; D unresolved. Germline lookup yields CDR1 SGHDN and CDR2 FVKESK. This CDR3 spans 15 amino acids. Trimming stripped 0 bases from V and 3 bases from J, with 12 bases between. CDR3 sequence: CASSQELISIYEQYF. The CDR3 DNA is TGTGCCAGCAGCCAAGAGCTCATCTCGATCTACGAGCAGTACTTC.

The CDR3 coding sequence is TGTGCCAGCAGCGTTTCGGGTGCTAACTATGGCTACACCTTC. Translating gives CASSVSGANYGYTF. The chain employs TRBV9 and TRBJ1-2, with D unclear. This CDR3 contains 14 residues. CDR1 is SGDLS and CDR2 is YYNGEE in the germline V gene. V was clipped by 2 bases and J by 0 bases, with 8 bases between them.

The J gene is TRBJ2-7, the V gene TRBV7-2, with 12 positions matching TRBD2. This CDR3 contains 17 residues. CDR1 and CDR2 (germline): SGHTA, FQGNSA. Germline trimming cut 0 bases from V and 0 bases from J; bases unmatched to any gene: 3. The CDR3 protein is CASSLAGGLAGSYEQYF. The DNA of the CDR3 is TGTGCCAGCAGCTTAGCTGGGGGACTAGCGGGCTCCTACGAGCAGTACTTC.

The chain joins TRBV5-1 to TRBJ2-2, with D uncertain. Germline CDR1 is SGHRS and CDR2 is YFSETQ. The V gene lost 3 bases and the J gene lost 6 bases, with 15 bases spanning the gap. This CDR3 has 15 amino acids. CDR3 loop: CASSSTLGGAGELFF. The DNA of the CDR3 is TGCGCCAGCAGCTCGACACTCGGCGGTGCCGGGGAGCTGTTTTTT.

The chain is built from TRBV27 and TRBJ2-4; 8 nucleotides agree with TRBD1. This CDR3 is built from 18 residues. V was clipped by 5 bases and J by 0 bases; unmatched bases: 12. The germline V gene encodes CDR1 MNHEY and CDR2 SMNVEV (reference sequence). The CDR3 is CASSPRTGQGLAKNIQYF. As DNA, the CDR3 is TGTGCCAGCAGTCCGCGGACAGGGCAGGGTTTAGCCAAAAACATTCAGTACTTC.

This rearrangement joins TRBV30 to TRBJ1-2; TRBD1 might be the D (6 bases). From germline, CDR1 is GTSNPN and CDR2 SVGIG (reference sequence). This CDR3 comprises 14 residues. CDR3 region: CALGVAGAIYGYTF. In DNA, the CDR3 is TGTGCGCTGGGGGTGGCAGGGGCCATCTATGGCTACACCTTC. Based on the CDR3 plus reference TRBV30 and TRBJ1-2, the full variable domain is SQTIHQWPATLVQPVGSPLSLECTVEGTSNPNLYWYRQAAGRGLQLLFYSVGIGQISSEVPQNLSASRPQDRQFILSSKKLLLSDSGFYLCALGVAGAIYGYTFGSGTRLTVV.

V usage is TRBV18 and J usage is TRBJ2-3; possible D gene TRBD1, 5 bases. Trimming took off 3 bases at V and 4 bases at J, with 11 bases between the two ends. The CDR3 sequence is 14 residues long. Germline V gives CDR1 KGHSH, CDR2 LQKENI. DNA of the CDR3: TGTGCCAGCTCACCCACCTCGACAGCAGATACGCAGTATTTT. This translates into CASSPTSTADTQYF.

The chain is built from TRBV6-5 and TRBJ1-1; D is perhaps TRBD1 (6 bases). Germline V gives CDR1 MNHEY, CDR2 SVGAGI. The CDR3 runs to 15 residues. V lost 8 bases and J lost 0, with 16 bases in between. The CDR3: CASGISTGLNTEAFF. The DNA of the CDR3 is TGTGCCAGCGGCATCTCAACAGGGCTGAACACTGAAGCTTTCTTT.

The chain uses TRBV2 and TRBJ1-4; D unclear. This CDR3 is 17 amino acids long. CDR1 and CDR2 (germline): SNHLY, FYNNEI. Trimming stripped 7 bases from V and 3 bases from J, with 21 bases between. CDR3 loop: CASKGRLADFPNEKLFF. The CDR3 DNA follows: TGTGCCAGCAAAGGGCGGCTCGCAGATTTTCCTAATGAAAAACTGTTTTTT.

This clone was counted between two and nine times. The chain combines TRBV6-5 with TRBJ1-2, with a weak D call TRBD1 (6 bases). V was cut by 6 bases and J by 4 bases, with 9 bases left in between. From germline, CDR1 is MNHEY and CDR2 SVGAGI. CDR3 length: 12 residues. CDR3 coding DNA: TGTGCCAGCAGGGAGGGGGGCTATGGCTACACCTTC. Its protein product is CASREGGYGYTF.

The chain uses TRBV19 and TRBJ2-1; tentatively, D is TRBD1 or TRBD2 (5 bases each). The V end lost 5 bases, the J end lost 5 bases, and 13 bases lay between the germline ends. CDR3 length: 14 amino acids. Germline lookup yields CDR1 LNHDA and CDR2 SQIVND (reference sequence). CDR3 bases: TGTGCCAGTAGTCTCTTGGGGGTCCACAATGAGCAGTTCTTC. It encodes CASSLLGVHNEQFF.

V is TRBV29-1 and J is TRBJ1-1; D is uncertain. Deletions cut 5 bases from V and 3 bases from J, with 7 bases between. From germline, CDR1 is SQVTM and CDR2 ANQGSEA. The CDR3 spans 11 residues. CDR3 amino acids: CSVRKDTEAFF. In DNA form, the CDR3 reads TGCAGCGTTCGGAAAGACACTGAAGCTTTCTTT.

The V gene is TRBV7-8, the J gene TRBJ2-6, with no clear D. Germline V CDR1 and CDR2: SGHVS, FQNEAQ. V lost 0 bases, J lost 0 bases, and 6 bases lay in between. This CDR3 spans 16 amino acids. CDR3 sequence reads: CASSLAAGSGANVLTF. CDR3 in DNA: TGTGCCAGCAGCTTAGCAGCAGGCTCTGGGGCCAACGTCCTGACTTTC.

This sequence joins TRBV29-1 and TRBJ1-1; 12 bases map to TRBD1. With V trimmed by 5 bases and J by 1 base, 2 bases remained unmatched. Germline values: CDR1 SQVTM, CDR2 ANQGSEA. The CDR3 loop spans 14 amino acids. The DNA for the CDR3 is TGCAGCGTTCGGGACAGGGGGCCGAACACTGAAGCTTTCTTT. It encodes CSVRDRGPNTEAFF. Full variable domain (missing parts from reference TRBV29-1 and TRBJ1-1): SAVISQKPSRDICQRGTSLTIQCQVDSQVTMMFWYRQQPGQSLTLIATANQGSEATYESGFVIDKFPISRPNLTFSTLTVSNMSPEDSSIYLCSVRDRGPNTEAFFGQGTRLTVV.

The CDR3 DNA sequence: TGTGCCAGTAGTATGTTAGCCGGTGTGGAAGCTTTCTTT. Its translation: CASSMLAGVEAFF. V and J are TRBV19 and TRBJ1-1; D is undetermined. V lost 3 bases, J lost 8 bases, and 13 bases lay in between. Germline V lookup: CDR1 LNHDA, CDR2 SQIVND (reference sequence). This CDR3 is built from 13 residues.

In DNA form, the CDR3 reads TGTGCCTGGAGTGCCTGGGACAGGGATAACTATGGCTACACCTTC. As protein: CAWSAWDRDNYGYTF. The chain employs TRBV30 and TRBJ1-2, with 9 bases that match TRBD1. V lost 1 base to trimming and J lost 1 base; unmatched junction nucleotides: 4. Looked up from germline, CDR1 is GTSNPN and CDR2 is SVGIG (reference sequence). CDR3 length equals 15 residues.

V usage is TRBV7-3 and J usage is TRBJ1-3; D unclear. V was cut by 5 bases and J by 9 bases, with 11 bases left in between. The CDR3 is 12 residues long. Germline V gene sequence: CDR1 SGHTA, CDR2 FQGTGA. The CDR3 sequence: CASSPGWGTIYF. DNA of the CDR3: TGTGCCAGCAGCCCCGGATGGGGCACCATATATTTT.

In its sample, this clone was seen once. J is TRBJ2-1 and V is TRBV11-2, with D possibly being TRBD1 (6 bases). V lost 7 bases to trimming and J lost 5 bases, with 12 bases between them. Germline V gives CDR1 SGHAT, CDR2 FQNNGV. This CDR3 has 13 residues. The CDR3 region is CASTPGVHNEQFF. CDR3 in DNA: TGTGCCAGCACCCCAGGGGTACACAATGAGCAGTTCTTC.

The rearrangement links TRBV6-6 to TRBJ2-3; 11 positions agree with TRBD1. This CDR3 spans 16 amino acids. The V segment lost 6 bases and the J segment 5 bases; nucleotides outside the gene matches: 10. The germline gives CDR1 MNHNY, CDR2 SVGAGI (reference sequence). For the CDR3, the DNA is TGTGCCAGCAGACGGACAGGGGGCGAGAGGAAAGATACGCAGTATTTT. This gives the protein CASRRTGGERKDTQYF.

The V gene is TRBV7-9, the J gene TRBJ2-3; perhaps D is TRBD1 or TRBD2 (5 bases each). Germline CDR1 SEHNR, CDR2 FQNEAQ (reference sequence). Trimming removed 10 bases from V and 4 bases from J, with 12 bases in between. The CDR3 is 12 amino acids. The CDR3 is CAIQRGADTQYF. The DNA for the CDR3 is TGTGCCATACAACGAGGGGCAGATACGCAGTATTTT.

The chain employs TRBV27 and TRBJ2-1, with 14 bases identical to TRBD2. The CDR3 has 15 residues. Germline assignment: CDR1 MNHEY and CDR2 SMNVEV (reference sequence). V lost 5 bases and J lost 9; bases outside the gene matches: 6. CDR3 residues: CASSPRLAGGGEQFF. The DNA for the CDR3 is TGTGCCAGCAGTCCGCGACTAGCGGGAGGGGGTGAGCAGTTCTTC.

As to this clone: In the same sample, other DNA sequences code for this CDR3. V is TRBV9 and J is TRBJ1-1; D perhaps matches TRBD1 (5 bases). V lost 0 bases and J 6 bases, leaving 6 bases between the germline ends. Germline V CDR1 and CDR2: SGDLS, YYNGEE. The CDR3 is 12 amino acids. The CDR3 here is CASSVEGPEAFF. The CDR3, as DNA: TGTGCCAGCAGCGTAGAGGGACCTGAAGCTTTCTTT.